This entry is about one T cell receptor (beta chain). The antigen remains unidentified. This sample is part of a study of T cells in Graves' hyperthyroidism and ophthalmopathy. Overall study results and limits: From stable hyperthyroidism, ophthalmopathy was separated by a 13 V-J model. Before onset, by a median of around 6.4 months, the model predicted ophthalmopathy. Most expanded thyroid clonotypes above 0.001 recurred in blood.

TCR beta CDR3 region amplification was performed from RNA transcripts. The study used the HTBI primer set for a first-round RT-PCR of the TCR CDR3. A single record per CDR3 protein comes from TCRdb applying MiXCR to the multiplex PCR reads. The data contain around 390,000 distinct CDR3 sequences, roughly 14% of them singletons. A NOSPECS grade of at least 4, a Clinical Activity Score of at least 3 and duration under 3 months were recorded in ophthalmopathy patients. V gave up 5 bases and J gave up 3 bases, with 11 bases separating them. This CDR3 comprises 14 residues. CDR1 is LNHDA, CDR2 SQIVND, per germline (reference sequence).

This clonotype was obtained from a woman in her 30s with Graves' ophthalmopathy. The chain carries TRBV19 and TRBJ1-5; D remains unclear. The sequenced sample consisted of blood. CDR3 in amino acids: CASSPPFINQPQHF. In nucleotides, the CDR3 is TGTGCCAGTAGTCCCCCTTTTATCAATCAGCCCCAGCATTTT.